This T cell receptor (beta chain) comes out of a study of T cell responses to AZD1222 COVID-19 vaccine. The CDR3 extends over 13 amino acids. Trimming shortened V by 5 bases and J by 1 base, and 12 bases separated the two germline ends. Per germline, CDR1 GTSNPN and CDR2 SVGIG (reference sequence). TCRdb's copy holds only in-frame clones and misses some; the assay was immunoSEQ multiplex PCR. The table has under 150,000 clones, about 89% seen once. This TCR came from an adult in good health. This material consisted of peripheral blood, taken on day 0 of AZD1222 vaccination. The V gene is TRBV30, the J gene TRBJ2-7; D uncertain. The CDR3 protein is CAWSDGSSYEQYF. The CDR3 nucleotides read TGTGCCTGGTCCGACGGTTCTTCCTACGAGCAGTACTTC.